The 28 T cell receptor beta chains below come from one sample, sequenced in a study of cytomegalovirus exposure and HLA in healthy donors. This PCR relied on a set of 60 Vbeta primers and 13 Jbeta primers. This table comes from immunoSEQ multiplex PCR, and its TCRdb copy is limited to in-frame clones, with some not included. The repertoire holds 100,000 to 150,000 clones, with over 60% as singletons. Sequencing used PBMCs. The origin of the receptors is a woman aged 55-70 years in good health and CMV-seropositive.

The CDR3 coding sequence is TGTGCCACCAGAGGGGAACGACAGGGAAACACCGGGGAGCTGTTTTTT. It is translated as CATRGERQGNTGELFF. The chain is built from TRBV15 and TRBJ2-2, with 7 bases lining up with TRBD1. The CDR3 extends over 16 amino acids. Germline CDR1 LNHNV, CDR2 YYDKDF (reference sequence). Losses at the gene ends were 6 bases for V and 2 bases for J; bases not matched to a gene: 9.

This chain uses TRBV7-8 with TRBJ2-1, with TRBD2 matching 7 bases. Looked up from germline, CDR1 is SGHVS and CDR2 is FQNEAQ. Trimming took 3 bases from V and 5 from J; bases not matched to a gene: 16. CDR3 length: 18 amino acids. DNA of the CDR3: TGTGCCAGCAGCTTTATCGTGGCTAGCGGTGTCCTCCACAATGAGCAGTTCTTC. Encoded protein: CASSFIVASGVLHNEQFF.

V gene TRBV5-4 combines with J gene TRBJ1-2; 8 positions match TRBD1. J lost 8 bases, V lost 4 bases, and 7 bases had no gene match. The length of the CDR3 is 13 residues. Germline V gene sequence: CDR1 SGHNT, CDR2 YYREEE (reference sequence). The CDR3 DNA sequence: TGTGCCAGCAGCCTGGACAGGGTCGTCGGCTACACCTTC. As protein: CASSLDRVVGYTF.

This clone was counted a few times. The chain joins TRBV4-1 to TRBJ2-3; no reliable D call. The CDR3 is made up of 16 amino acids. Per the germline V gene, CDR1 is MGHRA and CDR2 is YSYEKL. V lost 0 bases and J lost 2, with 12 bases in between. DNA for the CDR3: TGCGCCAGCAGCCAAGAGGAAGCGCAAAACACAGATACGCAGTATTTT. Encoded protein: CASSQEEAQNTDTQYF.

V and J are TRBV27 and TRBJ2-2; 7 bases line up with TRBD1. Trimming cost V 5 bases and J 2 bases; bases outside gene matches: 2. This CDR3 is built from 14 residues. CDR1 MNHEY and CDR2 SMNVEV come from the germline V gene (reference sequence). The chain's CDR3 is CASSRTGNTGELFF. The CDR3 DNA reads TGTGCCAGCAGTAGGACAGGCAACACCGGGGAGCTGTTTTTT.

The count of this clone is one. This chain uses TRBV19 with TRBJ1-2, with no clear D. V lost 0 bases and J 3 bases, leaving 8 bases between the germline ends. This CDR3 is built from 14 residues. The germline CDR1 and CDR2 sequences are LNHDA and SQIVND (reference sequence). CDR3 residues: CASSIESADYGYTF. The DNA for the CDR3 is TGTGCCAGTAGTATAGAGAGCGCGGACTATGGCTACACCTTC.

V and J are TRBV14 and TRBJ2-4, with 10 positions matching TRBD2. The CDR3 is made up of 14 amino acids. Germline V gives CDR1 SGHDN, CDR2 FVKESK. With V trimmed by 10 bases and J by 6 bases, 9 bases remained unmatched. Here the CDR3 DNA reads TGTGCCACGAGGGTAGCGGGAGGCCCAAACATTCAGTACTTC. It translates to CATRVAGGPNIQYF.

The V call is TRBV6-5, the J call TRBJ1-5, with 10 bases that match TRBD1. With 2 bases clipped from V and 6 bases from J, the junction kept 4 bases outside the gene matches. The CDR3 length is 15 residues. Looked up from germline, CDR1 is MNHEY and CDR2 is SVGAGI. The CDR3 region has the DNA TGTGCCAGCAGTTACACCCGGGACAGGGGTCAGCCCCAGCATTTT. Protein sequence: CASSYTRDRGQPQHF.

This chain connects TRBV6-5 to TRBJ1-2; D is uncertain. Trimming pared 7 bases from V and 4 bases from J, leaving 16 bases between. This CDR3 is 14 amino acids long. Per germline, CDR1 MNHEY and CDR2 SVGAGI. In DNA, the CDR3 is TGTGCCAGCACCCGAGATGGTTTTGGCTATGGCTACACCTTC. It codes for CASTRDGFGYGYTF.

The V gene is TRBV5-5, the J gene TRBJ2-7, with 7 positions matching TRBD1. Germline CDR1 SGHKS, CDR2 YYEKEE (reference sequence). Unmatched junction bases numbered 10, after V lost 4 bases and J lost 3 bases. There are 15 residues in the CDR3. The CDR3 sequence: CASSQIPGQNYEQYF. The DNA for the CDR3 is TGTGCCAGCAGCCAGATACCGGGACAGAACTACGAGCAGTACTTC.

This chain joins TRBV5-4 and TRBJ2-5; D ambiguous. Germline CDR1 reads SGHNT; CDR2 reads YYREEE (reference sequence). The CDR3 totals 13 residues. Trimming left V 0 bases short and J 4 bases short, with 7 bases between. The CDR3 DNA reads as TGTGCCAGCAGCTTGGGACTCCCAGAGACCCAGTACTTC. Translation: CASSLGLPETQYF.

The chain couples TRBV5-1 to TRBJ2-6, with 10 bases lining up with TRBD1. CDR3 length: 18 amino acids. With V trimmed by 4 bases and J by 0 bases, 7 bases remained unmatched. Germline values: CDR1 SGHRS, CDR2 YFSETQ. The CDR3 coding sequence is TGCGCCAGCAGCCATTCCGGGACAGGGGTCTCTGGGGCCAACGTCCTGACTTTC. This gives the protein CASSHSGTGVSGANVLTF.

This chain uses TRBV4-2 with TRBJ1-5; 7 bases are a match to TRBD1. The CDR3 length is 15 residues. Trimming took 0 bases from V and 2 from J; bases not matched to a gene: 1. Germline CDR1 is LGHNA and CDR2 is YNFKEQ. The DNA for the CDR3 is TGTGCCAGCAGCCAAGAGGGGACAGGCAATCAGCCCCAGCATTTT. Protein: CASSQEGTGNQPQHF.

This clone has only a few counts. The rearrangement uses TRBV7-9 and TRBJ2-5; tentatively, D is TRBD1 (5 bases). The CDR3 is 13 residues long. V was trimmed by 7 bases and J by 3 bases, leaving 12 bases between them. Germline CDR1 reads SEHNR; CDR2 reads FQNEAQ (reference sequence). CDR3 amino acids: CASTATEEETQYF. The CDR3 DNA sequence: TGTGCCAGCACCGCGACAGAAGAAGAGACCCAGTACTTC.

V gene TRBV5-1 combines with J gene TRBJ2-5; D perhaps matches TRBD1 (6 bases). The J call may be faulty, since TRBJ2-7 better matches the DNA end. The CDR3 consists of 15 residues. From germline, CDR1 is SGHRS and CDR2 YFSETQ. CDR3: CASSLGQGSTYEQYF. CDR3 sequence (DNA): TGCGCCAGCAGCTTGGGGCAGGGGTCAACCTACGAGCAGTACTTC.

This chain joins TRBV28 and TRBJ1-5; 12 nucleotides align to TRBD1. After removal of 6 bases from V and 7 bases from J, the junction contained 10 bases not matched to a gene. The CDR3 has 16 amino acids. Germline V gene data show CDR1 as MDHEN and CDR2 as SYDVKM. The CDR3 DNA is TGTGCCAGCAGCTCTGGGACAGGGGGCTCGAGGCAGCCCCAGCATTTT. This encodes CASSSGTGGSRQPQHF.

The V call is TRBV2, the J call TRBJ1-6; 8 bases line up with TRBD1. The ends lost 4 bases at V and 7 bases at J; junction bases unmatched: 9. The CDR3 is 16 amino acids. Germline lookup yields CDR1 SNHLY and CDR2 FYNNEI. The CDR3 nucleotides read TGTGCCAGCAGTGGGGCAGGGGGCTACCTAAATTCACCCCTCCACTTT. This codes for CASSGAGGYLNSPLHF.

This chain joins TRBV6-5 and TRBJ1-5; 7 positions match TRBD1. Germline CDR1 and CDR2: MNHEY and SVGAGI. V lost 6 bases and J lost 0; bases outside the gene matches: 5. The CDR3 length is 15 residues. The CDR3 loop reads CASSKTGDSNQPQHF. Written as DNA, the CDR3 is TGTGCCAGCAGCAAAACAGGGGATAGCAATCAGCCCCAGCATTTT.

The V call is TRBV2, the J call TRBJ2-3; 10 bases fit TRBD2. The CDR3 totals 15 residues. Germline values: CDR1 SNHLY, CDR2 FYNNEI. Trimming took 4 bases from V and 10 from J; bases not matched to a gene: 11. CDR3: CASSGEGGTSVPQYF. Here the CDR3 DNA reads TGTGCCAGCAGTGGGGAGGGCGGGACTAGCGTTCCGCAGTATTTT.

J is TRBJ2-5 and V is TRBV21-1; no check of the table's D call, TRBD2, against the DNA was made. TRBV21-1 is reported as a pseudogene. There are 15 residues in the CDR3. The CDR3 region is CASMVTSGSGETQYF. The CDR3 nucleotides read TGTGCCAGCATGGTTACTAGCGGGAGTGGGGAGACCCAGTACTTC.

This rearrangement joins TRBV19 to TRBJ1-5; 9 bases align to TRBD1. The germline CDR1 and CDR2 sequences are LNHDA and SQIVND (reference sequence). Losses at the gene ends were 8 bases for V and 0 bases for J; bases not matched to a gene: 5. This CDR3 has 15 amino acids. The CDR3 DNA reads TGTGCCAGTCAGGACAGGGGCCTTAGCAATCAGCCCCAGCATTTT. This sequence encodes CASQDRGLSNQPQHF.

The chain links TRBV5-6 to TRBJ1-2; D is ambiguous. This CDR3 comprises 12 residues. Trimming removed 2 bases from V and 7 bases from J, with 9 bases in between. In germline, CDR1 is SGHDT, CDR2 YYEEEE. This CDR3 reads CASSLYSSGYTF. The CDR3 DNA follows: TGTGCCAGCAGCTTATACTCGAGTGGCTACACCTTC.

The chain couples TRBV27 to TRBJ1-2, with D tentatively TRBD1 (5 bases). The germline V gene has CDR1 MNHEY and CDR2 SMNVEV (reference sequence). CDR3 length equals 13 residues. Trimming removed 5 bases at V and 4 bases at J, with 11 bases between. The CDR3 DNA reads TGTGCCAGCAGTGCCAATGGGGCCTATGGCTACACCTTC. Amino acid sequence: CASSANGAYGYTF.

The rearrangement links TRBV29-1 to TRBJ1-1; a possible D gene is TRBD1 (5 bases). The CDR3 runs 13 residues. The ends were cut back, 0 bases at V and 11 bases at J, with 16 bases in the middle. Germline V lookup: CDR1 SQVTM, CDR2 ANQGSEA. CDR3 residues: CSVEETQGTVAFF. CDR3 coding DNA: TGCAGCGTTGAAGAAACCCAGGGTACGGTTGCTTTCTTT.

The rearrangement uses TRBV2 and TRBJ2-7, with TRBD2 identical over 13 bases. The junction had 18 bases not matched to a gene; V was cut back by 6 bases and J by 1 base. The germline V gene encodes CDR1 SNHLY and CDR2 FYNNEI. This CDR3 has 20 residues. The CDR3 region is CASSNPGLAGSQWGSYEQYF. The CDR3 DNA follows: TGTGCCAGCAGCAATCCGGGACTAGCGGGATCACAATGGGGTTCCTACGAGCAGTACTTC.

The chain combines TRBV5-6 with TRBJ1-6; 10 bases map to TRBD1. After removal of 4 bases from V and 9 bases from J, the junction contained 4 bases not matched to a gene. The CDR3 covers 14 residues. The V gene's germline CDR1 is SGHDT and CDR2 YYEEEE. Here the CDR3 reads CASSRDRGGSPLHF. Written as DNA, the CDR3 is TGTGCCAGCAGCCGGGACAGGGGAGGTTCACCCCTCCACTTT. The full variable domain, completed using reference TRBV5-6 and TRBJ1-6, is DAGVTQSPTHLIKTRGQQVTLRCSPKSGHDTVSWYQQALGQGPQFIFQYYEEEERQRGNFPDRFSGHQFPNYSSELNVNALLLGDSALYLCASSRDRGGSPLHFGNGTRLTVT.

The V call is TRBV19, the J call TRBJ2-3; TRBD1 might be the D (7 bases). Trimming removed 4 bases at V and 4 bases at J, with 15 bases between. In germline, CDR1 is LNHDA, CDR2 SQIVND (reference sequence). The CDR3 is 15 residues long. The CDR3 sequence: CASSNQGGIADTQYF. CDR3 bases: TGTGCCAGTAGTAACCAGGGGGGAATAGCAGATACGCAGTATTTT. Together with reference TRBV19 and TRBJ2-3, the CDR3 gives the full variable domain: DGGITQSPKYLFRKEGQNVTLSCEQNLNHDAMYWYRQDPGQGLRLIYYSQIVNDFQKGDIAEGYSVSREKKESFPLTVTSAQKNPTAFYLCASSNQGGIADTQYFGPGTRLTVL.

This clone was seen only a few times. The rearrangement uses TRBV30 and TRBJ1-1; 7 bases map to TRBD1. CDR3 length: 13 residues. The germline gives CDR1 GTSNPN, CDR2 SVGIG (reference sequence). The J segment lost 4 bases and the V segment lost 1 base, leaving 3 bases of the junction unmatched. The CDR3 DNA follows: TGTGCCTGGAGTGAACAGGGGATCACTGAAGCTTTCTTT. Translated: CAWSEQGITEAFF.